Listed below are T cell receptor beta chains from one sample, sequenced in a study of blood T cell repertoires in COVID-19. TCRdb's table, derived via immunoSEQ multiplex PCR, lists solely in-frame clones and lacks some. The sample lists about 220,000 clones, roughly 85% occurring once. Sequenced input: peripheral blood. These receptors all stem from a woman in her sixties or seventies with COVID-19, enrolled during active disease. CDR3s include the opening cysteine and the closing phenylalanine or tryptophan. The D gene is left open where the match is weak. The size of a clone is reported for some rows only, either as once, few or many, or as a class for expanded clones.

CDR3 DNA: TGTGCCAGCAGCTTGCAGGCGGGAGGCAATCAGCCCCAGCATTTT
CDR3 protein: CASSLQAGGNQPQHF
clone size: once
D gene: .
V gene: TRBV6-2/TRBV6-3
J gene: TRBJ1-5

CDR3 DNA: TGTGCCAGTAGTACGCAGACAGGGGGCGGTAACCAGCCCCAGCATTTT
CDR3 protein: CASSTQTGGGNQPQHF
clone size: .
D gene: TRBD1
V gene: TRBV19
J gene: TRBJ1-5

CDR3 DNA: TGTGCCAGCAGTGAAGCCTTTATTGTATACAATGAGCAGTTCTTC
CDR3 protein: CASSEAFIVYNEQFF
clone size: .
D gene: .
V gene: TRBV2
J gene: TRBJ2-1

CDR3 DNA: TGTGCCAGCCGACTCGACAGCCCGAACACTGAAGCTTTCTTT
CDR3 protein: CASRLDSPNTEAFF
clone size: .
D gene: .
V gene: TRBV2
J gene: TRBJ1-1

CDR3 DNA: TGCGCCAGCAGCTTGACATTTCTCTCCTACGAGCAGTACTTC
CDR3 protein: CASSLTFLSYEQYF
clone size: few
D gene: .
V gene: TRBV5-1
J gene: TRBJ2-7

CDR3 DNA: TGTGCCAGCAGCCAAGATGCTAGGGGTCGAGGAAACACCATATATTTT
CDR3 protein: CASSQDARGRGNTIYF
clone size: .
D gene: .
V gene: TRBV3-1/TRBV3-2
J gene: TRBJ1-3

CDR3 DNA: TGTGCCAGCACTCCCGGTAGGGGGCGGGCTGAAGCTTTCTTT
CDR3 protein: CASTPGRGRAEAFF
clone size: .
D gene: TRBD1
V gene: TRBV6-6
J gene: TRBJ1-1

CDR3 DNA: TGCGCCAGCAGCCAAGACGAGGGAATGAACACTGAAGCTTTCTTT
CDR3 protein: CASSQDEGMNTEAFF
clone size: once
D gene: .
V gene: TRBV4-3
J gene: TRBJ1-1

CDR3 DNA: TGTGCCATCAGCAACAGGGGAGACTATGGCTACACCTTC
CDR3 protein: CAISNRGDYGYTF
clone size: .
D gene: TRBD1
V gene: TRBV10-3
J gene: TRBJ1-2

CDR3 DNA: TGTGCCATCAGTGTGGCGGGGGGCTACAATGAGCAGTTCTTC
CDR3 protein: CAISVAGGYNEQFF
clone size: .
D gene: TRBD2
V gene: TRBV10-3
J gene: TRBJ2-1

CDR3 DNA: TGTGCCACCAGCTCAGAAGATTTAGGCAGGCCTTTAAACTATGGCTACACCTTC
CDR3 protein: CATSSEDLGRPLNYGYTF
clone size: .
D gene: .
V gene: TRBV15
J gene: TRBJ1-2

CDR3 DNA: TGTGCCAGCAGCTCGACGATTACGGGGCTAGCGGGAGAAGAGACCCAGTACTTC
CDR3 protein: CASSSTITGLAGEETQYF
clone size: .
D gene: TRBD2
V gene: TRBV3-1/TRBV3-2
J gene: TRBJ2-5

CDR3 DNA: TGTGCTAGCAGTTCAACTAGCGGGGGAAACACCGGGGAGCTGTTTTTT
CDR3 protein: CASSSTSGGNTGELFF
clone size: .
D gene: TRBD2
V gene: TRBV7-7
J gene: TRBJ2-2

CDR3 DNA: TGTGCCAGCAGCCCAAGGGGGGGGCTTGGCACAGATACGCAGTATTTT
CDR3 protein: CASSPRGGLGTDTQYF
clone size: .
D gene: .
V gene: TRBV7-3
J gene: TRBJ2-3

CDR3 DNA: TGCGCCAGCAGCCAATCCATAGCCGGGGTATCCTACGAGCAGTACTTC
CDR3 protein: CASSQSIAGVSYEQYF
clone size: .
D gene: .
V gene: TRBV4-3
J gene: TRBJ2-7

CDR3 DNA: TGCGCCAGCAGCTTGGTAACCGTCCAGGATGAGACCCAGTACTTC
CDR3 protein: CASSLVTVQDETQYF
clone size: .
D gene: .
V gene: TRBV5-1
J gene: TRBJ2-5

CDR3 DNA: TGTGCCAGCAGCCAATTTTCGACAGGCATGAACACTGAAGCTTTCTTT
CDR3 protein: CASSQFSTGMNTEAFF
clone size: .
D gene: .
V gene: TRBV3-1/TRBV3-2
J gene: TRBJ1-1

CDR3 DNA: TGTGCCAGCTCACCGAACCGGGACTCTTATGGCTACACCTTC
CDR3 protein: CASSPNRDSYGYTF
clone size: .
D gene: .
V gene: TRBV18
J gene: TRBJ1-2

CDR3 DNA: TGCAGCGTTCGGGACAGGGAGGCCGGGGAGCTGTTTTTT
CDR3 protein: CSVRDREAGELFF
clone size: .
D gene: TRBD1
V gene: TRBV29-1
J gene: TRBJ2-2

CDR3 DNA: TGTGCCAGCAGCCAAGATGGCTCCCTAGCGGGGGGGCAGGAGACCCAGTACTTC
CDR3 protein: CASSQDGSLAGGQETQYF
clone size: .
D gene: TRBD2
V gene: TRBV4-2
J gene: TRBJ2-5

CDR3 DNA: TGTGCCAGCAGCGTACTAGCGGGAGTCACAGATACGCAGTATTTT
CDR3 protein: CASSVLAGVTDTQYF
clone size: .
D gene: TRBD2
V gene: TRBV9
J gene: TRBJ2-3

CDR3 DNA: TGTGCCAGCAGCCGGGAAATCTCCTACGAGCAGTACTTC
CDR3 protein: CASSREISYEQYF
clone size: .
D gene: .
V gene: TRBV12-3/TRBV12-4
J gene: TRBJ2-7

CDR3 DNA: TGTGCCAGCAGCTTAGGACAGGGAAATGGCTACACCTTC
CDR3 protein: CASSLGQGNGYTF
clone size: .
D gene: TRBD1
V gene: TRBV7-2
J gene: TRBJ1-2

CDR3 DNA: TGTGCCAGCAGCTTGGGTGCTGGGGGGACCCAAGAGACCCAGTACTTC
CDR3 protein: CASSLGAGGTQETQYF
clone size: once
D gene: .
V gene: TRBV5-4
J gene: TRBJ2-5

CDR3 DNA: TGTGCCAGCAGCTTAGAATGGACAGGGGGCCGCAATCAGCCCCAGCATTTT
CDR3 protein: CASSLEWTGGRNQPQHF
clone size: .
D gene: TRBD1
V gene: TRBV7-8
J gene: TRBJ1-5

CDR3 DNA: TGTGCCAGTAGTATAACATCAGGTGATTATAATTCACCCCTCCACTTT
CDR3 protein: CASSITSGDYNSPLHF
clone size: .
D gene: .
V gene: TRBV19
J gene: TRBJ1-6

CDR3 DNA: TGTGCCAGCAGCTTGGCGGGAGGCACCTACGAGCAGTACTTC
CDR3 protein: CASSLAGGTYEQYF
clone size: few
D gene: TRBD2
V gene: TRBV5-4
J gene: TRBJ2-7

CDR3 DNA: TGTGCCAGCAGCCCCGAGGGGGCGCGGGACAATGAGCAGTTCTTC
CDR3 protein: CASSPEGARDNEQFF
clone size: .
D gene: TRBD1
V gene: TRBV3-1/TRBV3-2
J gene: TRBJ2-1

CDR3 DNA: TGTGCCAGCTCACCGACCAACAGGGGGCTGAATGGCTACACCTTC
CDR3 protein: CASSPTNRGLNGYTF
clone size: few
D gene: TRBD1
V gene: TRBV18
J gene: TRBJ1-2

CDR3 DNA: TGTGCCAGCAGCCCCCGGACAGGCTCCAATCAGCCCCAGCATTTT
CDR3 protein: CASSPRTGSNQPQHF
clone size: .
D gene: TRBD1
V gene: TRBV7-2
J gene: TRBJ1-5

CDR3 DNA: TGTGCCAGCAGTTCAGGGGGGTCCTATGGCTACACCTTC
CDR3 protein: CASSSGGSYGYTF
clone size: once
D gene: TRBD1
V gene: TRBV12-3/TRBV12-4
J gene: TRBJ1-2

CDR3 DNA: TGTGCCAGCAGCTTAGTACCCGAGAATGCACCCCTCCACTTT
CDR3 protein: CASSLVPENAPLHF
clone size: .
D gene: .
V gene: TRBV7-2
J gene: TRBJ1-6

CDR3 DNA: TGTGCCAGTAGAGGGGGACAGGGGGCCGGGGAGACCCAGTACTTC
CDR3 protein: CASRGGQGAGETQYF
clone size: .
D gene: TRBD1
V gene: TRBV19
J gene: TRBJ2-5

CDR3 DNA: TGTGCCAGCAGTAAACAGGGTTCGGGCACAGATACGCAGTATTTT
CDR3 protein: CASSKQGSGTDTQYF
clone size: .
D gene: .
V gene: TRBV6-2/TRBV6-3
J gene: TRBJ2-3

CDR3 DNA: TGTGCCAGTAGTCGGGTTACAACTAATGAAAAACTGTTTTTT
CDR3 protein: CASSRVTTNEKLFF
clone size: .
D gene: .
V gene: TRBV19
J gene: TRBJ1-4

CDR3 DNA: TGTGCCAGCAGCTTACCGTACAGGGGCACAGATACGCAGTATTTT
CDR3 protein: CASSLPYRGTDTQYF
clone size: .
D gene: .
V gene: TRBV13
J gene: TRBJ2-3

CDR3 DNA: TGTGCCAGTAGTTGGGCGAGCAATCAGCCCCAGCATTTT
CDR3 protein: CASSWASNQPQHF
clone size: .
D gene: .
V gene: TRBV19
J gene: TRBJ1-5

CDR3 DNA: TGTGCCAGCAGCGTAGAGGCGGGATTAAATCAGCCCCAGCATTTT
CDR3 protein: CASSVEAGLNQPQHF
clone size: .
D gene: .
V gene: TRBV9
J gene: TRBJ1-5

CDR3 DNA: TGTGCCAGCGCCAGACCGGGTCGTTCGGACACCATATATTTT
CDR3 protein: CASARPGRSDTIYF
clone size: .
D gene: .
V gene: TRBV5-6
J gene: TRBJ1-3

CDR3 DNA: TGTGCCAGCAGCTTAGGAGGGAGGAGCACAGATACGCAGTATTTT
CDR3 protein: CASSLGGRSTDTQYF
clone size: .
D gene: .
V gene: TRBV13
J gene: TRBJ2-3

CDR3 DNA: TGTGCCACCAGTGATTTGACAGGGGCTCTATCCATTTATGGCTACACCTTC
CDR3 protein: CATSDLTGALSIYGYTF
clone size: .
D gene: TRBD1
V gene: TRBV24-1
J gene: TRBJ1-2

CDR3 DNA: TGTGCCAGCAGTTACTCGTTGTCAGGGGCGATGAAAGCTTTCTTT
CDR3 protein: CASSYSLSGAMKAFF
clone size: .
D gene: .
V gene: TRBV6-5
J gene: TRBJ1-1

CDR3 DNA: TGTGCCAGCGGACAACCTGGAAGACCGGCGGAGCAGTTCTTC
CDR3 protein: CASGQPGRPAEQFF
clone size: .
D gene: .
V gene: TRBV27
J gene: TRBJ2-1

CDR3 DNA: TGTGCCAGCAGCTTAGACGGGGGGCTTTACAATGAGCAGTTCTTC
CDR3 protein: CASSLDGGLYNEQFF
clone size: .
D gene: .
V gene: TRBV7-2
J gene: TRBJ2-1

CDR3 DNA: TGTGCCAGCAGTCGGAGACAGGGCAACTATGGCTACACCTTC
CDR3 protein: CASSRRQGNYGYTF
clone size: few
D gene: TRBD1
V gene: TRBV6-5
J gene: TRBJ1-2

CDR3 DNA: TGTGCCAGCAGTCGGACACCAAACACTGAAGCTTTCTTT
CDR3 protein: CASSRTPNTEAFF
clone size: .
D gene: .
V gene: TRBV3-1/TRBV3-2
J gene: TRBJ1-1

CDR3 DNA: TGTGCCAGCAGCTTACCCACCGGTGGGGCTAGCACAGATACGCAGTATTTT
CDR3 protein: CASSLPTGGASTDTQYF
clone size: .
D gene: .
V gene: TRBV7-3
J gene: TRBJ2-3

CDR3 DNA: TGTGCCAGCAGCTTACTTCCCTATATCTTCTATGGCTACACCTTC
CDR3 protein: CASSLLPYIFYGYTF
clone size: .
D gene: .
V gene: TRBV11-3
J gene: TRBJ1-2